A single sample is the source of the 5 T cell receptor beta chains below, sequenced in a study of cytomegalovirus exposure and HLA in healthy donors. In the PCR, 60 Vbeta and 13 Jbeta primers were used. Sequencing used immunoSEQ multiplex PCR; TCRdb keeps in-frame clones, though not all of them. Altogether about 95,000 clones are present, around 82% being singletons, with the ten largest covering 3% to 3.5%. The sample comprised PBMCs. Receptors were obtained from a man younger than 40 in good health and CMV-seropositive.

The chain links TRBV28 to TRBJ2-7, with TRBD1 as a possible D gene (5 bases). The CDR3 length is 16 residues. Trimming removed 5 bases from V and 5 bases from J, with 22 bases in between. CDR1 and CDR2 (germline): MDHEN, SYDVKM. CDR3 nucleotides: TGTGCCAGCAGTGCCTCAGGACACCCCGCCGTGGACGAGCAGTACTTC. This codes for CASSASGHPAVDEQYF.

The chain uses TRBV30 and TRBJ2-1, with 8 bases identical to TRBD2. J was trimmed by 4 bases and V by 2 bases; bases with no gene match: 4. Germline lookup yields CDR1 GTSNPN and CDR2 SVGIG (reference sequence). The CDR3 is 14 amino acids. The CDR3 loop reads CAWSSKRGYNEQFF. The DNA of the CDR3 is TGTGCCTGGAGTAGTAAGCGGGGGTACAATGAGCAGTTCTTC.

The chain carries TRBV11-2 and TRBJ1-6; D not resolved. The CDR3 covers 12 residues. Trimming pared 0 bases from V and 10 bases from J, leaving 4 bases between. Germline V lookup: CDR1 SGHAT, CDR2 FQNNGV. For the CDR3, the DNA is TGTGCCAGCAGCTTAGATCTCTCACCCCTCCACTTT. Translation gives CASSLDLSPLHF.

CDR3 region: CASSPGTAGANEQYF. CDR3 bases: TGTGCCAGCAGTCCAGGGACGGCGGGGGCCAACGAGCAGTACTTC. The rearrangement uses TRBV28 and TRBJ2-7, with D perhaps matching TRBD2 (7 bases). CDR3 length equals 15 residues. Trimming shortened V by 5 bases and J by 5 bases, and 19 bases separated the two germline ends. Germline CDR1 is MDHEN and CDR2 is SYDVKM.

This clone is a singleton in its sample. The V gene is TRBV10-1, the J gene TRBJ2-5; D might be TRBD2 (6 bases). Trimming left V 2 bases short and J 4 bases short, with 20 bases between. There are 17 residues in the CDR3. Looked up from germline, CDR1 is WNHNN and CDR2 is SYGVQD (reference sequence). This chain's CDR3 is CASSEGKRGWEVETQYF. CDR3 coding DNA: TGCGCCAGCAGTGAGGGGAAGAGAGGCTGGGAGGTAGAGACCCAGTACTTC.